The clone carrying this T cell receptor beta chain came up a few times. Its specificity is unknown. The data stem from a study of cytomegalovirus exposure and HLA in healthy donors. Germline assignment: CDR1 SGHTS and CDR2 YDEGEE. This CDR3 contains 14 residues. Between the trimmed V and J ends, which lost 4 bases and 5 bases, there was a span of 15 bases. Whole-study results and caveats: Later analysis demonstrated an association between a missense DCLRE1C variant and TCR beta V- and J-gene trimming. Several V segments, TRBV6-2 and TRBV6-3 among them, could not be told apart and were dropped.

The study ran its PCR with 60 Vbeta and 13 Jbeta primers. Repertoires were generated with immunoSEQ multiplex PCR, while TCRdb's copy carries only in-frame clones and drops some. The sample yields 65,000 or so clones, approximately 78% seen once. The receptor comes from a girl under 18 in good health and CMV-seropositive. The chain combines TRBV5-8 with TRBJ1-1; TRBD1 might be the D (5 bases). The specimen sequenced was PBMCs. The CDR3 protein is CASSVREKWTEAFF. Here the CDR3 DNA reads TGTGCCAGCAGCGTCAGGGAAAAGTGGACTGAAGCTTTCTTT.